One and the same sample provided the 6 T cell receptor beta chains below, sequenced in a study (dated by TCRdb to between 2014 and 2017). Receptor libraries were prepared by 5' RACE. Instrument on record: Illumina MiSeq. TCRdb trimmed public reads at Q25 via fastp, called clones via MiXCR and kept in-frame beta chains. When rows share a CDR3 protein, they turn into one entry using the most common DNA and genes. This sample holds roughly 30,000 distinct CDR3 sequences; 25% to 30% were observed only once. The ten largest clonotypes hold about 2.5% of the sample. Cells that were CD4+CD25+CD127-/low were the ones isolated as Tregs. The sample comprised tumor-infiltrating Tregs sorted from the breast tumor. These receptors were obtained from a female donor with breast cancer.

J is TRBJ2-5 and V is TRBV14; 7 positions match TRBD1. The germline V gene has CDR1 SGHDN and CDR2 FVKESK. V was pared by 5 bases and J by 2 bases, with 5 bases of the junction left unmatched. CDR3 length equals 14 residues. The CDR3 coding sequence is TGTGCCAGCAGCAGGGGGCAGTTACAAGAGACCCAGTACTTC. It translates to CASSRGQLQETQYF. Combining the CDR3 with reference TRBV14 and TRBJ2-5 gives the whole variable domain EAGVTQFPSHSVIEKGQTVTLRCDPISGHDNLYWYRRVMGKEIKFLLHFVKESKQDESGMPNNRFLAERTGGTYSTLKVQPAELEDSGVYFCASSRGQLQETQYFGPGTRLLVL.

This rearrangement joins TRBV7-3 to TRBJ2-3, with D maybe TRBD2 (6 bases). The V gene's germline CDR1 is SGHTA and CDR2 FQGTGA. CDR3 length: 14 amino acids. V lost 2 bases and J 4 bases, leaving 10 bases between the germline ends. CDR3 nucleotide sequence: TGTGCCAGCAGCTTAGCGGGGCCACCAGATACGCAGTATTTT. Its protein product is CASSLAGPPDTQYF.

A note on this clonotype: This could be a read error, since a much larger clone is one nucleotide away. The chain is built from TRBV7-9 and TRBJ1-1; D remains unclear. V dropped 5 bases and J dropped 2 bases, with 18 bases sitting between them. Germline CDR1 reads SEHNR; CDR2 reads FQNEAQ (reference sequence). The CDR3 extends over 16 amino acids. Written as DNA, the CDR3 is TGTGCCAGCAGCACCAGAGGAGGAAACGCCAACACTGAAGCTTTCTTT. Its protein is CASSTRGGNANTEAFF.

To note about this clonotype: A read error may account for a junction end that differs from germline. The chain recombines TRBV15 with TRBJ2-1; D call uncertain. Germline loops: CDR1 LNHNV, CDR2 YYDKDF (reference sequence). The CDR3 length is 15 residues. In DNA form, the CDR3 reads TGTGTCACCAGCGACCGGGCCTTTGAAGGGAATGAGCAGTTCTTC. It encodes CVTSDRAFEGNEQFF.

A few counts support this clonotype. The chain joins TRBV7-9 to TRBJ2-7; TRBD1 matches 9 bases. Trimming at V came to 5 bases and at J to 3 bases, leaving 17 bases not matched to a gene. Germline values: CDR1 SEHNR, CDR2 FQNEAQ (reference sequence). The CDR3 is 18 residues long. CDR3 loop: CASSRGQGRTLGDYEQYF. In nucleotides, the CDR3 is TGTGCCAGCAGCCGTGGACAGGGGAGGACCTTAGGAGACTACGAGCAGTACTTC. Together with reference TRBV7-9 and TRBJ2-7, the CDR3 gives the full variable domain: DTGVSQNPRHKITKRGQNVTFRCDPISEHNRLYWYRQTLGQGPEFLTYFQNEAQLEKSRLLSDRFSAERPKGSFSTLEIQRTEQGDSAMYLCASSRGQGRTLGDYEQYFGPGTRLTVT.

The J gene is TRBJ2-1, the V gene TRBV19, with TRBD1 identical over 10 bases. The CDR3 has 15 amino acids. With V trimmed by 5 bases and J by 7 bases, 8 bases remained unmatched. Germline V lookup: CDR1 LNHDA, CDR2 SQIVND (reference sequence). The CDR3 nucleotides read TGTGCCAGTAGTGGCCGGGACAGGGGAGGAAATGAGCAGTTCTTC. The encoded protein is CASSGRDRGGNEQFF.